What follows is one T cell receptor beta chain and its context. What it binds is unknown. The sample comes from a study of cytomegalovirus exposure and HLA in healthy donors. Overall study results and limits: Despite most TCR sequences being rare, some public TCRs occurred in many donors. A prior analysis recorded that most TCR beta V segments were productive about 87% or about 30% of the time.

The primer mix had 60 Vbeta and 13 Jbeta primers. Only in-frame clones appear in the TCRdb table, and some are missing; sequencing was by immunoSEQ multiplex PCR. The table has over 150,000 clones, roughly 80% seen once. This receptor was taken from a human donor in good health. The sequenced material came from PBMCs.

The CDR3 loop is CASSQGGVWETQYF. The CDR3 DNA is TGTGCCAGCAGCCAAGGCGGGGTCTGGGAGACCCAGTACTTC. The chain has TRBV4-2 and TRBJ2-5; a weak D match, TRBD2 (6 bases). The germline V gene encodes CDR1 LGHNA and CDR2 YNFKEQ. V dropped 1 base and J dropped 5 bases, with 11 bases sitting between them. There are 14 residues in the CDR3.